This is a list of T cell receptor beta chains from one sample in a study of T cell changes during pregnancy in multiple sclerosis. TCRdb keeps only in-frame clones here, not all; method: immunoSEQ multiplex PCR. The sample holds around 48,000 clones; approximately 92% are singletons and the top ten take over 0.85%. This sample comprised CD4+ T cells from peripheral blood mononuclear cells, obtained in the second trimester of pregnancy. The receptors shown here come from a female donor in good health, enrolled as a control in a pregnancy study. CDR3s include the opening cysteine and the closing phenylalanine or tryptophan. The order of the fields is V gene, clone size, D gene, CDR3 length, J gene, CDR3 protein, CDR3 DNA. A D gene is named only where the DNA matches it firmly. Only some rows state a clone size, as once, few, many or a class for expanded clones.

V gene: TRBV5-8
clone size: NA
D gene: NA
CDR3 length: 13
J gene: TRBJ1-2
CDR3 protein: CASSTRDKYGYTF
CDR3 DNA: TGTGCCAGCAGCACCCGGGACAAGTATGGCTACACCTTC

V gene: TRBV6-5
clone size: NA
D gene: NA
CDR3 length: 15
J gene: TRBJ1-4
CDR3 protein: CASSYSQGGGEKLFF
CDR3 DNA: TGTGCCAGCAGTTACTCGCAGGGAGGGGGTGAAAAACTGTTTTTT

V gene: TRBV28
clone size: NA
D gene: TRBD2
CDR3 length: 17
J gene: TRBJ2-6
CDR3 protein: CASTRLAGGGGANVLTF
CDR3 DNA: TGTGCCAGCACTCGACTAGCGGGGGGCGGCGGGGCCAACGTCCTGACTTTC

V gene: TRBV10-2
clone size: NA
D gene: NA
CDR3 length: 14
J gene: TRBJ2-5
CDR3 protein: CASLPNYNQETQYF
CDR3 DNA: TGCGCCAGCCTCCCTAACTACAATCAAGAGACCCAGTACTTC

V gene: TRBV2
clone size: NA
D gene: TRBD1
CDR3 length: 14
J gene: TRBJ1-1
CDR3 protein: CASRETGGTTEAFF
CDR3 DNA: TGTGCCAGCAGAGAAACAGGGGGGACCACTGAAGCTTTCTTT

V gene: TRBV28
clone size: NA
D gene: NA
CDR3 length: 16
J gene: TRBJ2-2
CDR3 protein: CASSLWGSTTTGELFF
CDR3 DNA: TGTGCCAGCAGTTTATGGGGGAGTACCACCACCGGGGAGCTGTTTTTT

V gene: TRBV7-6
clone size: NA
D gene: NA
CDR3 length: 14
J gene: TRBJ2-7
CDR3 protein: CASSRTTEPLEQYF
CDR3 DNA: TGTGCCAGCAGCCGGACTACAGAACCCCTCGAGCAGTACTTC

V gene: TRBV4-2
clone size: NA
D gene: TRBD2
CDR3 length: 15
J gene: TRBJ2-5
CDR3 protein: CASSQAAGGQETQYF
CDR3 DNA: TGTGCCAGCAGCCAAGCGGCGGGGGGCCAGGAGACCCAGTACTTC

V gene: TRBV10-1
clone size: NA
D gene: TRBD2
CDR3 length: 18
J gene: TRBJ2-3
CDR3 protein: CASERAAGGLKSTDTQYF
CDR3 DNA: TGCGCCAGCGAGCGAGCGGCGGGGGGACTAAAGAGCACAGATACGCAGTATTTT

V gene: TRBV6-5
clone size: once
D gene: TRBD1
CDR3 length: 15
J gene: TRBJ2-3
CDR3 protein: CASSYPGQGVDTQYF
CDR3 DNA: TGTGCCAGCAGTTACCCGGGACAGGGGGTGGATACGCAGTATTTT

V gene: TRBV28
clone size: NA
D gene: NA
CDR3 length: 15
J gene: TRBJ2-3
CDR3 protein: CASSPPRRGTDTQYF
CDR3 DNA: TGTGCCAGCAGTCCCCCACGGCGGGGCACAGATACGCAGTATTTT

V gene: TRBV6-5
clone size: NA
D gene: NA
CDR3 length: 15
J gene: TRBJ1-3
CDR3 protein: CASTPRLVSGNTIYF
CDR3 DNA: TGTGCCAGCACCCCCCGGTTGGTCTCTGGAAACACCATATATTTT

V gene: TRBV7-2
clone size: NA
D gene: NA
CDR3 length: 15
J gene: TRBJ1-1
CDR3 protein: CASSLGGTGNTEAFF
CDR3 DNA: TGTGCCAGCAGCTTAGGCGGTACAGGGAACACTGAAGCTTTCTTT

V gene: TRBV12-2
clone size: NA
D gene: NA
CDR3 length: 16
J gene: TRBJ2-1
CDR3 protein: CASRQRGGSGYNEQFF
CDR3 DNA: TGTGCAAGTCGCCAAAGGGGCGGGAGTGGTTACAATGAGCAGTTCTTC

V gene: TRBV18
clone size: NA
D gene: TRBD2
CDR3 length: 17
J gene: TRBJ2-3
CDR3 protein: CASSPQSGTSGVDTQYF
CDR3 DNA: TGTGCCAGCTCACCCCAGTCGGGGACTAGCGGGGTAGATACGCAGTATTTT

V gene: TRBV28
clone size: NA
D gene: NA
CDR3 length: 11
J gene: TRBJ2-1
CDR3 protein: CASSLRNEQFF
CDR3 DNA: TGTGCCAGCAGTTTACGCAATGAGCAGTTCTTC

V gene: TRBV19
clone size: NA
D gene: TRBD1
CDR3 length: 16
J gene: TRBJ2-7
CDR3 protein: CASSTTRRGGGYEQYF
CDR3 DNA: TGTGCCAGTTCCACAACTAGGCGAGGGGGCGGGTACGAGCAGTACTTC

V gene: TRBV9
clone size: NA
D gene: NA
CDR3 length: 14
J gene: TRBJ2-1
CDR3 protein: CASSTQTRGNEQFF
CDR3 DNA: TGTGCCAGCAGCACTCAAACCAGGGGTAATGAGCAGTTCTTC

V gene: TRBV11-1
clone size: NA
D gene: NA
CDR3 length: 16
J gene: TRBJ1-3
CDR3 protein: CASSLLSSLFGNTIYF
CDR3 DNA: TGTGCCAGCAGCTTATTATCCTCGTTATTTGGAAACACCATATATTTT

V gene: TRBV4-2
clone size: NA
D gene: NA
CDR3 length: 13
J gene: TRBJ2-7
CDR3 protein: CASSQELPYEQYF
CDR3 DNA: TGTGCCAGCAGCCAAGAACTCCCCTACGAGCAGTACTTC

V gene: TRBV5-1
clone size: NA
D gene: NA
CDR3 length: 14
J gene: TRBJ1-2
CDR3 protein: CASSHLRGGDGYTF
CDR3 DNA: TGCGCCAGCAGCCATCTGAGGGGAGGCGATGGCTACACCTTC

V gene: TRBV19
clone size: NA
D gene: TRBD2
CDR3 length: 12
J gene: TRBJ2-1
CDR3 protein: CASRRGEGEQFF
CDR3 DNA: TGTGCCAGTAGGCGGGGGGAAGGTGAGCAGTTCTTC

V gene: TRBV19
clone size: NA
D gene: TRBD2
CDR3 length: 13
J gene: TRBJ2-7
CDR3 protein: CASSPRREYEQYF
CDR3 DNA: TGTGCCAGTAGCCCGAGGCGGGAGTATGAGCAGTACTTC

V gene: TRBV6-5
clone size: NA
D gene: TRBD2
CDR3 length: 13
J gene: TRBJ2-2
CDR3 protein: CASKRGNTGELFF
CDR3 DNA: TGTGCCAGCAAGCGGGGGAACACCGGGGAGCTGTTTTTT

V gene: TRBV4-1
clone size: NA
D gene: NA
CDR3 length: 14
J gene: TRBJ2-7
CDR3 protein: CASSQEDSPYEQYF
CDR3 DNA: TGCGCCAGCAGCCAAGAAGACAGTCCATACGAGCAGTACTTC

V gene: TRBV28
clone size: NA
D gene: NA
CDR3 length: 15
J gene: TRBJ1-3
CDR3 protein: CASSFLYSSGNTIYF
CDR3 DNA: TGTGCCAGCAGTTTCCTGTACAGCTCTGGAAACACCATATATTTT

V gene: TRBV28
clone size: NA
D gene: TRBD1
CDR3 length: 16
J gene: TRBJ1-1
CDR3 protein: CASSPRTGALNAEAFF
CDR3 DNA: TGTGCCAGCAGTCCTCGGACAGGGGCCTTGAACGCTGAAGCTTTCTTT

V gene: TRBV6-5
clone size: NA
D gene: NA
CDR3 length: 12
J gene: TRBJ1-4
CDR3 protein: CASGGGNEKLFF
CDR3 DNA: TGTGCCAGCGGCGGCGGGAATGAAAAACTGTTTTTT

V gene: TRBV6-5
clone size: NA
D gene: NA
CDR3 length: 15
J gene: TRBJ1-2
CDR3 protein: CASTPLLEVHYGYTF
CDR3 DNA: TGTGCCAGCACCCCTTTACTCGAGGTTCACTATGGCTACACCTTC

V gene: TRBV15
clone size: NA
D gene: NA
CDR3 length: 13
J gene: TRBJ2-1
CDR3 protein: CATSRDGDFGQFF
CDR3 DNA: TGTGCCACCAGCAGAGATGGGGACTTCGGTCAGTTCTTC

V gene: TRBV5-1
clone size: once
D gene: TRBD2
CDR3 length: 15
J gene: TRBJ2-1
CDR3 protein: CASSLELAGANEQFF
CDR3 DNA: TGCGCCAGCAGCTTGGAACTAGCGGGGGCCAATGAGCAGTTCTTC

V gene: TRBV7-7
clone size: NA
D gene: TRBD2
CDR3 length: 16
J gene: TRBJ2-5
CDR3 protein: CASSLIAGGVGETQYF
CDR3 DNA: TGTGCTAGCAGCTTAATAGCGGGAGGTGTCGGGGAGACCCAGTACTTC

V gene: TRBV4-1
clone size: NA
D gene: NA
CDR3 length: 15
J gene: TRBJ2-6
CDR3 protein: CASSQVGVGANVLTF
CDR3 DNA: TGCGCCAGCAGCCAAGTCGGGGTCGGGGCCAACGTCCTGACTTTC